What follows is one T cell receptor (beta chain) and its context. This sample is drawn from a study of human T cells and chemical hapten exposure. Study at large: Epicutaneous patch tests delivered 0.01% DPC to the upper back, with evaluation at 6 days.

Time point defined: pre-sensitization, week 0. The treatment denotes: therapeutic diphenylcyclopropenone sensitization with weekly scalp DPC. Per the original data handling: TCR counts had a median of about 94,000 per sample and spanned roughly 20,000 to 690,600. Each CDR3 protein gets one entry after TCRdb re-called the RACE reads with MiXCR. TCRdb, not the original authors, processed these V and J calls. The sample lists roughly 260,000 distinct CDR3 sequences; about 8.1% were seen once. Trimming pared 4 bases from V and 0 bases from J, leaving 11 bases between. This CDR3 is built from 15 residues. Germline CDR1 and CDR2: SEHNR and FQNEAQ (reference sequence).

This receptor was taken from a woman aged 40 to 55 with alopecia areata. Some clones in this sample may be carry-over from other donors' samples. The V gene is TRBV7-9, the J gene TRBJ2-3, with a weak D call TRBD2 (5 bases). The input for sequencing was whole blood, taken in connection with sensitization to the hapten diphenylcyclopropenone (DPC). CDR3 coding DNA: TGTGCCAGCAGCTCGGCAAGAGGGAGCACAGATACGCAGTATTTT. It encodes CASSSARGSTDTQYF. The whole variable domain, filled in from reference TRBV7-9 and TRBJ2-3, reads DTGVSQNPRHKITKRGQNVTFRCDPISEHNRLYWYRQTLGQGPEFLTYFQNEAQLEKSRLLSDRFSAERPKGSFSTLEIQRTEQGDSAMYLCASSSARGSTDTQYFGPGTRLTVL.